This T cell receptor beta chain was obtained from a study of CD8+ T cells in alopecia areata. Study as a whole: Treated patients swallowed 5 to 10 mg of oral tofacitinib twice daily.

This clone was recorded a few times. The antigen is not known. Those with alopecia areata gave lesional scalp punch biopsies and peripheral blood. Extraction of RNA preceded its reverse transcription into cDNA, which served as the sequencing template. Clones were sequenced by immunoSEQ multiplex PCR, and TCRdb holds only the in-frame ones, with some missing. The repertoire has about 150,000 clones, 45% to 55% of them found once; the top ten carry just under 20%. Study-wide points: It was lesional scalp, especially alopecia totalis/universalis, that showed higher clonality than normal scalp. In patients, TCRs were shared less clearly than in mice, and HLA may possibly be involved.

Trimming removed 4 bases from V and 0 bases from J, with 7 bases in between. Germline CDR1 and CDR2: MNHEY and SMNVEV (reference sequence). The CDR3 runs 15 residues. The material was CD8+ T cells sorted from blood, obtained at week 0. This chain links TRBV27 with TRBJ2-6; D is ambiguous. The receptor was isolated from a human donor with alopecia areata. CDR3 sequence: CASSYAGSGANVLTF. CDR3 DNA: TGTGCCAGCAGTTATGCCGGCTCTGGGGCCAACGTCCTGACTTTC.